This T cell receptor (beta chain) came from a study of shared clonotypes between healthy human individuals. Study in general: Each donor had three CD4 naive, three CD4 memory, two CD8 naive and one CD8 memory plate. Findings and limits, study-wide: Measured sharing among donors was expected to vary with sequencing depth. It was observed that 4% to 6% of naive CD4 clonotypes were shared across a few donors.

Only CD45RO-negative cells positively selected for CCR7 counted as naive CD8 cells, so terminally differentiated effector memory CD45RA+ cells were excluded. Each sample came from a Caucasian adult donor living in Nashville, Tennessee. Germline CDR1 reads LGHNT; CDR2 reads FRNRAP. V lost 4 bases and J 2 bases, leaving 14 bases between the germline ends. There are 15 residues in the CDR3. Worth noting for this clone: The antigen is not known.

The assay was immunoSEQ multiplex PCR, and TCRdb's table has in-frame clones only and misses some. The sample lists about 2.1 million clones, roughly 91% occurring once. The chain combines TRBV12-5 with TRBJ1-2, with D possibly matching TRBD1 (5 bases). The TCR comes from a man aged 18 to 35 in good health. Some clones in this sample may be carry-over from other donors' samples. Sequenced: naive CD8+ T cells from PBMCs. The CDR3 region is CASGWPGTENYGYTF. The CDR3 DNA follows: TGTGCTAGTGGTTGGCCCGGGACGGAAAACTATGGCTACACCTTC.